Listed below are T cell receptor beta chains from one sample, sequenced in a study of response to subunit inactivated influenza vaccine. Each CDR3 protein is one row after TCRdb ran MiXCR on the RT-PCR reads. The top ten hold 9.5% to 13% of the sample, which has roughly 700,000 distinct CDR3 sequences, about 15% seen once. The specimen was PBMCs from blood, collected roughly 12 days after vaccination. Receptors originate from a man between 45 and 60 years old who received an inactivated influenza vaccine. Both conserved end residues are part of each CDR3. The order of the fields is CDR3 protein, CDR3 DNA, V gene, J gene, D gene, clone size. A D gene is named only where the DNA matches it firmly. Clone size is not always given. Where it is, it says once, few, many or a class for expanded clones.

CASRPEINEQFF	TGTGCCAGCAGACCTGAAATAAATGAGCAGTTCTTC	TRBV5-5	TRBJ2-1	NA	few
CASSHDGVYNEQFF	TGTGCCAGCAGCCACGACGGAGTCTACAATGAGCAGTTCTTC	TRBV4-2	TRBJ2-1	NA	NA
CASSPEGLAEDTQYF	TGTGCCAGCAGCCCCGAGGGACTAGCCGAAGATACGCAGTATTTT	TRBV7-8	TRBJ2-3	TRBD2	NA
CASSQMALQETQYF	TGCGCCAGCAGCCAGATGGCCCTCCAAGAGACCCAGTACTTC	TRBV5-1	TRBJ2-5	NA	many
CASSQSGRANTGELFF	TGTGCCAGCAGCCAATCTGGACGCGCGAACACCGGGGAGCTGTTTTTT	TRBV14	TRBJ2-2	NA	few
CASSDRGEQFF	TGTGCCAGCAGTGACCGGGGTGAGCAGTTCTTC	TRBV12-3/TRBV12-4	TRBJ2-1	NA	few
CASSFGQPQHF	TGTGCCAGCAGTTTTGGTCAGCCCCAGCATTTT	TRBV12-3/TRBV12-4	TRBJ1-5	NA	many
CASSLWREDGDTQYF	TGTGCCAGCAGCTTATGGCGGGAGGATGGGGATACGCAGTATTTT	TRBV7-2	TRBJ2-3	TRBD2	NA
CSVLSGGSTGELFF	TGCAGTGTCCTAAGTGGGGGGAGCACCGGGGAGCTGTTTTTT	TRBV20-1	TRBJ2-2	NA	few
CASSQMGLAGSNEQFF	TGTGCCAGCAGCCAAATGGGACTAGCGGGGTCTAATGAGCAGTTCTTC	TRBV3-1	TRBJ2-1	TRBD2	NA
CASSATWGYTF	TGTGCCAGCAGTGCCACTTGGGGCTACACCTTC	TRBV12-3/TRBV12-4	TRBJ1-2	NA	many
CASSLAGQPSGANVLTF	TGTGCCAGCAGCTTAGCGGGACAGCCCTCTGGGGCCAACGTCCTGACTTTC	TRBV7-2	TRBJ2-6	TRBD1	NA
CASSQDWSSGNTIYF	TGCGCCAGCAGCCAAGACTGGAGTTCTGGAAACACCATATATTTT	TRBV4-3	TRBJ1-3	NA	many
CASSGGQYNEKLFF	TGTGCCAGCAGCGGGGGACAGTATAATGAAAAACTGTTTTTT	TRBV7-9	TRBJ1-4	TRBD1	many
CASRRTSGRRDTGELFF	TGTGCCAGCAGACGGACTAGCGGGAGACGGGACACCGGGGAGCTGTTTTTT	TRBV6-1	TRBJ2-2	TRBD2	few
CASLGTGVGEKLFF	TGTGCCAGTTTGGGGACAGGGGTCGGTGAAAAACTGTTTTTT	TRBV12-3/TRBV12-4	TRBJ1-4	TRBD1	few
CASSQFIQGKGYTEAFF	TGCGCCAGCAGCCAATTCATACAGGGGAAGGGTTACACTGAAGCTTTCTTT	TRBV4-3	TRBJ1-1	TRBD1	few
CASSYSGLASKTQYF	TGTGCCAGCAGTTACTCTGGGCTAGCGTCGAAGACCCAGTACTTC	TRBV6-2/TRBV6-3	TRBJ2-5	NA	NA
CASSLARAGSTFF	TGTGCCAGCAGCTTAGCGAGGGCAGGGTCGACTTTCTTT	TRBV7-2	TRBJ1-1	NA	few
CASSLFGGVQETQYF	TGTGCCAGCAGCTTATTTGGAGGAGTCCAAGAGACCCAGTACTTC	TRBV7-9	TRBJ2-5	NA	few
CASSLFGGAETQYF	TGCGCCAGCAGCTTGTTCGGGGGCGCCGAGACCCAGTACTTC	TRBV5-1	TRBJ2-5	NA	few
CASSLAGLVGEQYF	TGTGCCAGCAGCTTAGCTGGACTAGTCGGCGAGCAGTACTTC	TRBV7-8	TRBJ2-7	TRBD2	few
CASSQARLLNTGELFF	TGCGCCAGCAGCCAAGCGAGACTTTTGAACACCGGGGAGCTGTTTTTT	TRBV4-1	TRBJ2-2	NA	NA
CASSLAQPPTGELFF	TGTGCCAGCAGCTTAGCCCAGCCCCCCACCGGGGAGCTGTTTTTT	TRBV7-6	TRBJ2-2	NA	NA
CASSHTSGQETQYF	TGTGCCAGCAGCCATACTAGCGGGCAAGAGACCCAGTACTTC	TRBV4-2	TRBJ2-5	TRBD2	few
CSATRVGGTEAFF	TGCAGTGCTACCAGGGTTGGGGGCACTGAAGCTTTCTTT	TRBV20-1	TRBJ1-1	NA	few
CSVGQGRETQYF	TGCAGCGTTGGACAGGGGCGAGAGACCCAGTACTTC	TRBV29-1	TRBJ2-5	TRBD1	few
CASSFSSSYNEQFF	TGTGCCAGCAGCTTCAGTAGCTCCTACAATGAGCAGTTCTTC	TRBV7-9	TRBJ2-1	NA	NA
CASSRDRASENTIYF	TGTGCCAGCAGTCGTGACAGGGCCTCTGAAAACACCATATATTTT	TRBV12-3/TRBV12-4	TRBJ1-3	TRBD1	NA
CASSHLNTGGTYGYTF	TGTGCCAGCAGCCACCTCAACACAGGGGGAACTTATGGCTACACCTTC	TRBV3-1	TRBJ1-2	TRBD1	NA
CASRRTGDGNTEAFF	TGCGCCAGCAGACGGACAGGGGACGGAAACACTGAAGCTTTCTTT	TRBV5-1	TRBJ1-1	TRBD1	NA
CASSDPRRPSSYNEQFF	TGTGCCAGCAGCGACCCAAGACGGCCCAGCTCCTACAATGAGCAGTTCTTC	TRBV7-2	TRBJ2-1	NA	few
CASSRALREGYEQYF	TGTGCCAGCAGCCGAGCCCTGCGGGAGGGGTACGAGCAGTACTTC	TRBV7-9	TRBJ2-7	TRBD2	NA
CASSLQRESNEQFF	TGTGCCAGCAGCTTACAGCGGGAGTCAAATGAGCAGTTCTTC	TRBV7-2	TRBJ2-1	TRBD2	NA
CASSLGGRPISF	TGTGCCAGCAGTTTAGGGGGAAGACCCATCAGTTTC	TRBV12-3/TRBV12-4	TRBJ2-7	NA	few
CSASLDGRGQTGELFF	TGCAGTGCTAGCCTAGATGGCAGGGGCCAAACCGGGGAGCTGTTTTTT	TRBV20-1	TRBJ2-2	NA	NA
CSARTDLWHEQFF	TGCAGTGCTAGGACAGACCTATGGCATGAGCAGTTCTTC	TRBV20-1	TRBJ2-1	NA	few
CAISGSPDGGAFF	TGTGCCATCAGTGGATCCCCGGATGGGGGAGCTTTCTTT	TRBV10-3	TRBJ1-1	NA	NA
CASSPRQYRTEAFF	TGTGCCAGCAGCCCCCGTCAATACCGGACTGAAGCTTTCTTT	TRBV3-1	TRBJ1-1	NA	many
CSALAGITYEQYF	TGCAGCGCCCTAGCGGGGATTACCTACGAGCAGTACTTC	TRBV29-1	TRBJ2-7	TRBD2	few